A single T cell receptor (beta chain) is shown here with its context. Its antigen is still unknown. The data are from a study of beta chain features in type 1 diabetes. Regarding the study as a whole: Insertions were fewer and deletions more numerous at VDJ junctions in type 1 diabetes patients. People with Type 1 diabetes carried modestly yet significantly shorter TCRB CDR3s in all four CD4+ subsets.

Staining for CD45RO/CCR7/CD25/CD127/CD95/CD27 allowed sorting of CD4+ naive, central memory, regulatory and stem cell-like memory cells. Every isolated RNA sample was fully reverse transcribed, so sequencing captured expressed TCRB transcripts. Naive, central memory and regulatory T cell samples produced a mean of about 3.5 million reads. TCRdb keeps only in-frame clones here, not all; method: immunoSEQ multiplex PCR. The repertoire holds roughly 500,000 clones, with 30% as singletons. The CDR3 runs to 15 residues. Trimming left V 5 bases short and J 2 bases short, with 16 bases between. Germline assignment: CDR1 SGHTA and CDR2 FQGNSA.

The sample comprised naive CD4+ T cells from blood. This chain connects TRBV7-2 to TRBJ2-7; D call uncertain. The sequence was collected from a man between 18 and 29 years old in good health. The CDR3 sequence is CASSLGPLTTYEQYF. DNA for the CDR3: TGTGCCAGCAGCCTAGGACCGCTCACTACCTACGAGCAGTACTTC.